The clone carrying this TCR beta chain was seen repeatedly, ten times or more. Its specificity is unknown. The CDR3 consists of 11 residues. V was trimmed by 0 bases and J by 13 bases, leaving 7 bases between them. Germline V CDR1 and CDR2: LGHNA, YNFKEQ. This specimen comes from a study of beta chain features in type 1 diabetes. Overall study findings and caveats: Among patients with Type 1 diabetes, TCRB CDR3s were moderately but significantly shorter in every one of the four CD4+ subsets. Here, the possible influence of HLA type (on TCRB rearrangement) remained unresolved. Comparison showed that naive, central memory and Treg TCRB repertoires appeared more similar among patients than among healthy donors.

Every bit of the isolated RNA underwent reverse transcription, so sequencing read expressed TCRB transcripts. TCRdb's copy holds only in-frame clones and misses some; the assay was immunoSEQ multiplex PCR. The sample yields under 200,000 clones, roughly 8% seen once. Sequenced: central memory CD4+ T cells from blood. The rearrangement uses TRBV4-2 and TRBJ2-1; D might be TRBD1 (5 bases). This receptor was taken from a woman aged 18 to 35 with type 1 diabetes. The CDR3: CASSQDRVQFF. CDR3 nucleotides: TGTGCCAGCAGCCAAGACAGGGTACAGTTCTTC.